The present entry profiles one TCR beta chain with its context. The PCR used 60 Vbeta and 13 Jbeta primers. Source study methods: As a later analysis found, there were 70 million to 80 million unique TCR beta chains, of which about 10 million were shared. This table comes from immunoSEQ multiplex PCR, and its TCRdb copy is limited to in-frame clones, with some not included. That table supplies the V and J calls and clone size; D and trimming were determined from the DNA. Altogether over 75,000 clones are present, about three quarters being singletons, with the ten largest covering 6.5% to 8%. Germline lookup yields CDR1 MGHRA and CDR2 YSYEKL. The length of the CDR3 is 21 residues. With V trimmed by 1 base and J by 4 bases, 21 bases remained unmatched. These data belong to a study of cytomegalovirus exposure and HLA in healthy donors. At the level of the study: A data release that came early held around 85 million unique TCRs from HLA-typed donors.

The sequenced sample consisted of PBMCs. The receptor's source is a man aged 45-65 years in good health and CMV-seropositive. The rearrangement links TRBV4-1 to TRBJ1-2, with 10 bases matching TRBD1. CDR3 nucleotide sequence: TGCGCCAGCAGCCAAGTAGAGGCAGCGGGACAGGGGCCCAGCCGAGGCTATGGCTACACCTTC. Protein sequence: CASSQVEAAGQGPSRGYGYTF.